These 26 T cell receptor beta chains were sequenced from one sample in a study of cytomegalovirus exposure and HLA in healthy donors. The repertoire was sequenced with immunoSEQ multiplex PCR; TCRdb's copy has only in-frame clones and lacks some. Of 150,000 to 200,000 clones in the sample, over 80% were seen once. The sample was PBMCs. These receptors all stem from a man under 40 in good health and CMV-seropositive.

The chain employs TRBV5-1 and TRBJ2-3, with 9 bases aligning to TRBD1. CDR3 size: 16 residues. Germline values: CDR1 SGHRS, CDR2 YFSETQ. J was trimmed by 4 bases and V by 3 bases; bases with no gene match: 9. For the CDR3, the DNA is TGCGCCAGCAGCTCCGGACAGGGGTTATCTTCAGATACGCAGTATTTT. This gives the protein CASSSGQGLSSDTQYF.

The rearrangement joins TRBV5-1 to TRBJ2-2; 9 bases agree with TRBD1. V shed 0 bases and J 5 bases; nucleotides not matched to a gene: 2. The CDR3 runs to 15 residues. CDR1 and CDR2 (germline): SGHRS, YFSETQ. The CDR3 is CASSLGTGVTGELFF. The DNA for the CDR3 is TGCGCCAGCAGCTTGGGGACAGGGGTAACCGGGGAGCTGTTTTTT.

CDR3 coding DNA: TGTGCCAGCAGTCCTCCACCGGGACAGGGTAACTATGGCTACACCTTC. The encoded protein is CASSPPPGQGNYGYTF. This chain connects TRBV27 to TRBJ1-2, with 9 bases aligning to TRBD1. From germline, CDR1 is MNHEY and CDR2 SMNVEV (reference sequence). This CDR3 region has 16 residues. V shed 5 bases, J shed 1 base, and the junction held 8 bases outside the gene matches.

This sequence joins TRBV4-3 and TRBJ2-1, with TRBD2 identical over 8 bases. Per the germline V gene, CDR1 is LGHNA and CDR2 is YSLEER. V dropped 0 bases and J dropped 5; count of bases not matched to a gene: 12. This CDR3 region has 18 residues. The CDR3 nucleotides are TGCGCCAGCAGCCAAGATCCCGCGGGCGGGGGGACCCACAATGAGCAGTTCTTC. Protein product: CASSQDPAGGGTHNEQFF.

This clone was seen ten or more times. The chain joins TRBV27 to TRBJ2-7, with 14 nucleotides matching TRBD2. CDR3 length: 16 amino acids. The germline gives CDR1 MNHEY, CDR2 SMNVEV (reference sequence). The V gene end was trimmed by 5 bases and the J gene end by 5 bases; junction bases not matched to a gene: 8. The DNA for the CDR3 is TGTGCCAGCAGTAGGACTAGCGGGGGGCCGGACCACGAGCAGTACTTC. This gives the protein CASSRTSGGPDHEQYF.

The CDR3 DNA reads TGTGCCAGCAGCTTTAATCCGGGCTATGGCTACACCTTC. Protein: CASSFNPGYGYTF. The rearrangement joins TRBV7-3 to TRBJ1-2, with D unclear. The ends were cut back, 3 bases at V and 4 bases at J, with 9 bases in the middle. Germline V CDR1 and CDR2: SGHTA, FQGTGA. The CDR3 loop spans 13 amino acids.

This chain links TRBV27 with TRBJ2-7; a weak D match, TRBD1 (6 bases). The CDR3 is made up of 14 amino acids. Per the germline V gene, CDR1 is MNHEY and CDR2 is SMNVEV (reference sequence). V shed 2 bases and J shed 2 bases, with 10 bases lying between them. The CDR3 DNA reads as TGTGCCAGCAGTTTAACCGGACAGCCCTACGAGCAGTACTTC. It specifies CASSLTGQPYEQYF.

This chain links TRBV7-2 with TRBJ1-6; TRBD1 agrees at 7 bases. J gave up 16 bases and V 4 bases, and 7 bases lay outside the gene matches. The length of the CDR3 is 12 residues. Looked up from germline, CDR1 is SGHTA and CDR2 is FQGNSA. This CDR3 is CASSSNRGRLHF. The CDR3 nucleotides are TGTGCCAGCAGCTCGAACAGGGGCCGACTCCACTTT.

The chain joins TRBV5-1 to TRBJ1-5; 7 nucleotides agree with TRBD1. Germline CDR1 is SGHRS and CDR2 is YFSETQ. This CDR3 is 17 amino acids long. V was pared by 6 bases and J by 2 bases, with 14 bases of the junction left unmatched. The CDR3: CASTPNKKGGGNQPQHF. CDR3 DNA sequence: TGCGCCAGCACACCGAATAAAAAAGGGGGCGGCAATCAGCCCCAGCATTTT.

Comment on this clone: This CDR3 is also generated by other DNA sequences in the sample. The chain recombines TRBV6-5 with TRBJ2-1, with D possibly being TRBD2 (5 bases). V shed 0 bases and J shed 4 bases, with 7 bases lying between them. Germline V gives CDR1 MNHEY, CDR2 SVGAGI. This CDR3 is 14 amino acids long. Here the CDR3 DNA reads TGTGCCAGCAGTTACTCACGCGGGTACAATGAGCAGTTCTTC. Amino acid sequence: CASSYSRGYNEQFF.

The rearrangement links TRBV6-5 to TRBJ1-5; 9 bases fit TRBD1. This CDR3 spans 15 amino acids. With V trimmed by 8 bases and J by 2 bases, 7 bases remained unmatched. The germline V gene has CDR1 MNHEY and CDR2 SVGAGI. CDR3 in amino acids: CASSTTGGGNQPQHF. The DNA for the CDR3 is TGTGCCAGCTCCACCACAGGGGGCGGCAATCAGCCCCAGCATTTT.

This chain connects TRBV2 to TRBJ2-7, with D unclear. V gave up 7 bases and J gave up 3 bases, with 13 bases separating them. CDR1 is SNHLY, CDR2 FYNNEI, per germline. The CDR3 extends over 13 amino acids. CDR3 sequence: CASNTLGGYEQYF. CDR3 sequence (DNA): TGTGCCAGCAATACTTTAGGCGGCTACGAGCAGTACTTC.

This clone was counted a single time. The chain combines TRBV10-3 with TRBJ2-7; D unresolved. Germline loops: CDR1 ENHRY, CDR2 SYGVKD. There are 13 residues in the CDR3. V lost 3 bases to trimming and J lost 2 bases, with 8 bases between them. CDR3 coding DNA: TGTGCCATCAGTGACCCCCAAACCTACGAGCAGTACTTC. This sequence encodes CAISDPQTYEQYF.

The DNA for the CDR3 is TGTGCCAGCAGACAGGGGATGAACACTGAAGCTTTCTTT. It is translated as CASRQGMNTEAFF. The chain uses TRBV2 and TRBJ1-1, with 7 bases aligning to TRBD1. V was clipped by 6 bases and J by 0 bases; unmatched bases: 1. The germline CDR1 and CDR2 sequences are SNHLY and FYNNEI. CDR3 length: 13 amino acids.

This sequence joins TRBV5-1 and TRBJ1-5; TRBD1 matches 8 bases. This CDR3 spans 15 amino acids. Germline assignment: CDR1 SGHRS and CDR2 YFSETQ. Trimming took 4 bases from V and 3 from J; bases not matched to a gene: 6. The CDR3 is CASSPGTGANQPQHF. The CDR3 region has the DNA TGCGCCAGCAGCCCGGGGACAGGAGCCAATCAGCCCCAGCATTTT. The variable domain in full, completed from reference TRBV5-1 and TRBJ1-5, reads KAGVTQTPRYLIKTRGQQVTLSCSPISGHRSVSWYQQTPGQGLQFLFEYFSETQRNKGNFPGRFSGRQFSNSRSEMNVSTLELGDSALYLCASSPGTGANQPQHFGDGTRLSIL.

The CDR3 DNA is TGTGCCAGCAATGGACAGGGCGGCACAGATACGCAGTATTTT. Protein sequence: CASNGQGGTDTQYF. The chain employs TRBV2 and TRBJ2-3; 8 bases are a match to TRBD1. This CDR3 region has 14 residues. Germline V lookup: CDR1 SNHLY, CDR2 FYNNEI. V lost 7 bases, J lost 1 base, and 4 bases stayed unmatched.

CDR3 sequence reads: CSVPGTGGRDTEAFF. CDR3 DNA sequence: TGCAGCGTTCCGGGGACAGGGGGGAGGGACACTGAAGCTTTCTTT. The chain employs TRBV29-1 and TRBJ1-1; 11 positions agree with TRBD1. CDR3 length equals 15 residues. With 5 bases clipped from V and 3 bases from J, the junction kept 8 bases outside the gene matches. The germline V gene encodes CDR1 SQVTM and CDR2 ANQGSEA.

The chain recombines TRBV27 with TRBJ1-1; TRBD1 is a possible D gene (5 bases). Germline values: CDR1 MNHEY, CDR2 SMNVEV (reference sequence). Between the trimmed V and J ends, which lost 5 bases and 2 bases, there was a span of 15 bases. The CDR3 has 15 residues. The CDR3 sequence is CASSLFGGENTEAFF. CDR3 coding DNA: TGTGCCAGCAGTCTCTTCGGGGGGGAAAACACTGAAGCTTTCTTT.

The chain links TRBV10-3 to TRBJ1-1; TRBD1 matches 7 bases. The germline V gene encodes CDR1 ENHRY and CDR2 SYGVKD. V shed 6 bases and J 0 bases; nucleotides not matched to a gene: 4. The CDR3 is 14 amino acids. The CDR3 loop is CAISPDRMNTEAFF. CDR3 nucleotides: TGTGCCATCAGCCCGGACAGGATGAACACTGAAGCTTTCTTT.

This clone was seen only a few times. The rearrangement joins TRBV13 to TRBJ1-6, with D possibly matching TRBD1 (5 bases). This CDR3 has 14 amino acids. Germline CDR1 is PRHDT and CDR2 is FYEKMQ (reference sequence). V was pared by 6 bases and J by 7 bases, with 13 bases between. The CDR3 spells CASRETRGNSPLHF. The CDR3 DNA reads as TGTGCCAGCAGGGAGACGCGGGGGAATTCACCCCTCCACTTT.

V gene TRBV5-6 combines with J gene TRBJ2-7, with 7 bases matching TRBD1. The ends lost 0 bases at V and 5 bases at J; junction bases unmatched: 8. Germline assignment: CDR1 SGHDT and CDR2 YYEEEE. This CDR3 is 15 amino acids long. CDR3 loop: CASSLGTGLFDEQYF. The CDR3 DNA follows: TGTGCCAGCAGCTTGGGGACAGGTCTCTTCGACGAGCAGTACTTC.

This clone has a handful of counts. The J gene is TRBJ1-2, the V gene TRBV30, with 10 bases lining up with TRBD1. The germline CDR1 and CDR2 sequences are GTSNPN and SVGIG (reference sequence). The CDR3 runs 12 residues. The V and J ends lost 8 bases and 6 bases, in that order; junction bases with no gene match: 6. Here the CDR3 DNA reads TGTGCCGAAACGGGACAGGGGAATGGCTACACCTTC. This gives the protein CAETGQGNGYTF.

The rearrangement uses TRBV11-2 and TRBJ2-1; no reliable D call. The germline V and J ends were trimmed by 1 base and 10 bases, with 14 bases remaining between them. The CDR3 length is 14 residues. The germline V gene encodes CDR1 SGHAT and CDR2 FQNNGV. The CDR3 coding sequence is TGTGCCAGCAGCTTAGGCTCGTACTCCCCAGAGCAGTTCTTC. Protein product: CASSLGSYSPEQFF.

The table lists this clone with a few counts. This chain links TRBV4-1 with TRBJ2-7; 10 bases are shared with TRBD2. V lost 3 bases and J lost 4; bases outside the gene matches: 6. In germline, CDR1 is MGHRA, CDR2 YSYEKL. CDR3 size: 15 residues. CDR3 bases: TGCGCCAGCAGCCAGACCACTAGCGGGGATTACGAGCAGTACTTC. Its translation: CASSQTTSGDYEQYF.

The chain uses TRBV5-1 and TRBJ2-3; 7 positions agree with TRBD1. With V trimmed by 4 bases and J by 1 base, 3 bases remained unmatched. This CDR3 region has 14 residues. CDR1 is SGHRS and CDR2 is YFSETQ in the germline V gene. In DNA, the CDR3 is TGCGCCAGCAGCCCCGGACAGGGCACAGATACGCAGTATTTT. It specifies CASSPGQGTDTQYF.

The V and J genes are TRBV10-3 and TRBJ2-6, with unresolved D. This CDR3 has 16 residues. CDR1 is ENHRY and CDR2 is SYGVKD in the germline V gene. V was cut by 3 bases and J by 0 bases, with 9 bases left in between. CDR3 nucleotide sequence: TGTGCCATCAGTGACAATCGACTCTCTGGGGCCAACGTCCTGACTTTC. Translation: CAISDNRLSGANVLTF.